These 17 T cell receptor beta chains came from one sample sequenced in a study of blood T cell repertoires in COVID-19. The method was immunoSEQ multiplex PCR; TCRdb's version includes in-frame clones alone and lacks a portion of them. The table has 120,000 to 150,000 clones, 80% seen once. The specimen was peripheral blood. The origin of the receptors is a woman aged 45-65 years with acute or convalescent COVID-19.

The rearrangement links TRBV7-9 to TRBJ1-6; D remains ambiguous. With 1 base removed from V and 6 bases from J, the gap between germline ends came to 13 bases. This CDR3 comprises 16 residues. Germline V gives CDR1 SEHNR, CDR2 FQNEAQ (reference sequence). Here the CDR3 reads CASSLEAGSRNSPLHF. The CDR3 bases are TGTGCCAGCAGCTTAGAGGCGGGGTCGCGTAATTCACCCCTCCACTTT.

The rearrangement joins TRBV5-1 to TRBJ1-4; D unresolved. CDR3 length: 17 residues. Germline V gene lookup returns CDR1 SGHRS and CDR2 YFSETQ. Between the trimmed V and J ends, which lost 1 base and 5 bases, there was a span of 18 bases. CDR3 sequence reads: CASSLSVNRGSNEKLFF. The CDR3, as DNA: TGCGCCAGCAGCTTGTCCGTCAATCGAGGGTCCAATGAAAAACTGTTTTTT.

This clone was recorded a few times. The rearrangement uses TRBV10-3 and TRBJ1-1, with 9 bases matching TRBD1. With V trimmed by 3 bases and J by 6 bases, 8 bases remained unmatched. The CDR3 consists of 15 residues. CDR1 and CDR2 (germline): ENHRY, SYGVKD. The CDR3 spells CAISDLSQGAAEAFF. CDR3 coding DNA: TGTGCCATCAGTGATTTATCACAGGGGGCGGCTGAAGCTTTCTTT.

The rearrangement uses TRBV11-3 and TRBJ2-2; D ambiguous. The CDR3 has 15 amino acids. Germline CDR1 and CDR2: SGHNT and YENEEA. V lost 2 bases, J lost 4 bases, and 11 bases lay in between. The CDR3, as DNA: TGTGCCAGCAGCTTATATTCAGGTGGCACCGGGGAGCTGTTTTTT. This translates into CASSLYSGGTGELFF.

The chain carries TRBV5-1 and TRBJ1-5; a weak D match, TRBD1 (5 bases). The V gene's germline CDR1 is SGHRS and CDR2 YFSETQ. V shed 0 bases and J shed 9 bases, with 10 bases lying between them. The CDR3 sequence is 13 residues long. CDR3: CASSLGGSLPQHF. CDR3 DNA sequence: TGCGCCAGCAGCTTGGGGGGCTCTCTGCCCCAGCATTTT.

The rearrangement uses TRBV11-2 and TRBJ2-2; 7 bases align to TRBD2. The germline V gene has CDR1 SGHAT and CDR2 FQNNGV. This CDR3 is 17 amino acids long. V dropped 6 bases and J dropped 1; count of bases not matched to a gene: 11. CDR3 residues: CASRSTAQRGNTGELFF. In nucleotides, the CDR3 is TGTGCCAGCAGGTCAACCGCCCAGCGGGGGAACACCGGGGAGCTGTTTTTT. The full variable domain, its missing parts supplied by reference TRBV11-2 and TRBJ2-2, is EAGVAQSPRYKIIEKRQSVAFWCNPISGHATLYWYQQILGQGPKLLIQFQNNGVVDDSQLPKDRFSAERLKGVDSTLKIQPAKLEDSAVYLCASRSTAQRGNTGELFFGEGSRLTVL.

This chain links TRBV7-2 with TRBJ2-2; TRBD1 matches 7 bases. J lost 0 bases, V lost 4 bases, and 2 bases had no gene match. CDR1 and CDR2 from the germline V gene are SGHTA and FQGNSA. The CDR3 consists of 15 residues. The CDR3 DNA is TGTGCCAGCAGCTCTGGGACAGCGAACACCGGGGAGCTGTTTTTT. Translating gives CASSSGTANTGELFF.

The chain combines TRBV5-1 with TRBJ2-5, with 9 bases lining up with TRBD1. V lost 0 bases to trimming and J lost 5 bases; unmatched junction nucleotides: 8. This CDR3 is 16 amino acids long. Germline V gene lookup returns CDR1 SGHRS and CDR2 YFSETQ. CDR3 amino acids: CASSLAKQGAGETQYF. The CDR3 DNA sequence: TGCGCCAGCAGCTTGGCGAAACAGGGGGCAGGGGAGACCCAGTACTTC.

The chain uses TRBV18 and TRBJ2-3; TRBD2 aligns across 8 bases. The CDR3 contains 15 residues. The V and J ends lost 5 bases and 6 bases, in that order; junction bases with no gene match: 10. Germline-derived CDR1 and CDR2 are KGHSH and LQKENI. DNA for the CDR3: TGTGCCAGCTCATCCCGAGCGGGGGAGTCGGATACGCAGTATTTT. Its translation is CASSSRAGESDTQYF.

The chain employs TRBV7-2 and TRBJ1-1; TRBD1 matches at 7 bases. Germline trimming cut 3 bases from V and 1 base from J; bases unmatched to any gene: 2. CDR3 length: 14 amino acids. CDR1 and CDR2 from the germline V gene are SGHTA and FQGNSA. CDR3 sequence (DNA): TGTGCCAGCAGCTTGTGGGACAGGAACACTGAAGCTTTCTTT. Translation gives CASSLWDRNTEAFF.

V and J are TRBV7-6 and TRBJ2-5, with D possibly matching TRBD1 (6 bases). V was pared by 5 bases and J by 5 bases, with 9 bases between. The CDR3 contains 12 residues. CDR1 is SGHVS and CDR2 is FNYEAQ in the germline V gene. The CDR3 loop is CASSQQGETQYF. For the CDR3, the DNA is TGTGCCAGCAGCCAGCAGGGGGAGACCCAGTACTTC.

The chain recombines TRBV24-1 with TRBJ1-2; unclear D gene. CDR3 length: 12 amino acids. V lost 4 bases and J lost 7, with 9 bases in between. The germline V gene encodes CDR1 KGHDR and CDR2 SFDVKD. CDR3 sequence (DNA): TGTGCCACCAGTGACCCGGCGGGTGGCTACACCTTC. Protein sequence: CATSDPAGGYTF.

The chain carries TRBV5-1 and TRBJ1-2; the match to TRBD1 covers 8 bases. V dropped 4 bases and J dropped 0; count of bases not matched to a gene: 5. The CDR3 sequence is 15 residues long. Germline V gene data show CDR1 as SGHRS and CDR2 as YFSETQ. The CDR3 nucleotides are TGCGCCAGCAGCAAAGACAGGGGCTCTAACTATGGCTACACCTTC. Protein sequence: CASSKDRGSNYGYTF.

The chain links TRBV29-1 to TRBJ1-1; D is possibly TRBD1 (6 bases). V was pared by 6 bases and J by 1 base, with 9 bases between. CDR1 SQVTM and CDR2 ANQGSEA come from the germline V gene. The CDR3 covers 12 residues. The CDR3 DNA follows: TGCAGCGTGGGACAACCGAACACTGAAGCTTTCTTT. Translated: CSVGQPNTEAFF.

The table lists this clone with a count of one. The chain carries TRBV19 and TRBJ1-2, with a tentative D call TRBD1 (6 bases). The CDR3 loop spans 15 amino acids. V lost 6 bases and J 7 bases, leaving 21 bases between the germline ends. The germline gives CDR1 LNHDA, CDR2 SQIVND (reference sequence). CDR3 sequence reads: CASSQAQGSPRGYTF. DNA of the CDR3: TGTGCCAGTAGCCAAGCTCAGGGGAGTCCCCGTGGCTACACCTTC.

This clone was observed many times. The CDR3 nucleotides read TGTGCCAGCAGTTTTATCTCCGCTGAAGCTTTCTTT. As protein: CASSFISAEAFF. The rearrangement uses TRBV28 and TRBJ1-1; D is unresolved. Germline V gives CDR1 MDHEN, CDR2 SYDVKM. Trimming pared 3 bases from V and 6 bases from J, leaving 8 bases between. The CDR3 runs 12 residues.

This chain connects TRBV6-5 to TRBJ1-4; 9 bases map to TRBD1. Trimming took 0 bases from V and 7 from J; bases not matched to a gene: 3. This CDR3 has 15 residues. Germline CDR1 and CDR2: MNHEY and SVGAGI. The CDR3 DNA reads TGTGCCAGCAGTTACTCTGGGACAGGGAGTGAAAAACTGTTTTTT. Encoded protein: CASSYSGTGSEKLFF.